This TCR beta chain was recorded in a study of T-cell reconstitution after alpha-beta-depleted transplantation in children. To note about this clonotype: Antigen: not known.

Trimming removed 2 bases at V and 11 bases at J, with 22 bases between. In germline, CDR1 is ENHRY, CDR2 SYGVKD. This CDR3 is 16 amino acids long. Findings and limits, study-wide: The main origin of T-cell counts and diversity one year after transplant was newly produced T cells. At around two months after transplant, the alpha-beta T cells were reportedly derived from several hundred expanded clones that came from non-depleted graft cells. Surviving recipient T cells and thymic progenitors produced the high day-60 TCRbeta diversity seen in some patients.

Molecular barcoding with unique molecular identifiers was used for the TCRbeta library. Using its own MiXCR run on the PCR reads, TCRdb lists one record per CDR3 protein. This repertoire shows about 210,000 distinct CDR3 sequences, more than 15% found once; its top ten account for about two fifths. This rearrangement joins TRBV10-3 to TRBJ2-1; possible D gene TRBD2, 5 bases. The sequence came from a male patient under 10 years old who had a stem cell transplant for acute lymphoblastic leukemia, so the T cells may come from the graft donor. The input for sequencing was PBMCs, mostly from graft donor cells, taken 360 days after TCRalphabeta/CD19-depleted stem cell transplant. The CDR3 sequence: CAISEIEGLRASKQFF. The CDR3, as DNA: TGTGCCATCAGTGAGATTGAGGGATTAAGGGCATCCAAGCAGTTCTTC.